This record looks at one T cell receptor (beta chain) sequence and its context. Its cognate antigen is unknown. Data came from immunoSEQ multiplex PCR; TCRdb stores just in-frame clones and leaves some out. The sample has roughly 96,000 clones, 89% seen once. Per germline, CDR1 LGHNA and CDR2 YNFKEQ. V trimming: 1 base; J trimming: 3 bases; junction bases outside the gene matches: 3. CDR3 size: 15 residues. This specimen belongs to a study of T cell responses to AZD1222 COVID-19 vaccine. Overall study findings and caveats: Donor demographics were predominantly white British with a female majority; clonal diversity may be underestimated. Only five or six individuals given AZD1222 were seropositive at baseline.

The J gene is TRBJ2-1, the V gene TRBV4-2; 7 positions match TRBD2. This sequence originates from an adult in good health. Source: peripheral blood, taken on day 0 of AZD1222 vaccination. Written as DNA, the CDR3 is TGTGCCAGCAGCCAAGGAGCGGGATTCTACAATGAGCAGTTCTTC. This encodes CASSQGAGFYNEQFF.